The next 15 T cell receptor beta chains were all read from a single sample in a study of cytotoxic CD8 clonotypes in ibrutinib-treated CLL. TCRdb's copy holds only in-frame clones and misses some; the assay was immunoSEQ multiplex PCR. The sample holds 100,000 to 150,000 clones, approximately 85% seen once. The material was PBMCs, obtained after 24 months of ibrutinib treatment. The receptors originated from a human donor with chronic lymphocytic leukemia.

The chain combines TRBV6-1 with TRBJ2-1; D is unresolved. This CDR3 is built from 17 residues. Looked up from germline, CDR1 is MNHNS and CDR2 is SASEGT. V was pared by 2 bases and J by 5 bases, with 19 bases between. The CDR3 protein is CASSEFFPNTLDNEQFF. The DNA of the CDR3 is TGTGCCAGCAGTGAATTTTTTCCGAACACTTTAGACAATGAGCAGTTCTTC.

In its sample, this clone was seen a few times. The CDR3 nucleotides are TGTGCCAGCAGCTTATGGCGGTTGAGGGAGGGCGGGGAGACCCAGTACTTC. Encoded protein: CASSLWRLREGGETQYF. The rearrangement joins TRBV7-2 to TRBJ2-5; 7 bases align to TRBD2. The CDR3 sequence is 17 residues long. With 2 bases clipped from V and 5 bases from J, the junction kept 14 bases outside the gene matches. The germline V gene encodes CDR1 SGHTA and CDR2 FQGNSA.

As for this clone: The identical CDR3 is also encoded by other nucleotide sequences in the sample. V gene TRBV9 combines with J gene TRBJ2-3; either TRBD1 or TRBD2 may fit D (5 bases each). This CDR3 is 13 amino acids long. Germline values: CDR1 SGDLS, CDR2 YYNGEE. Deletions cut 1 base from V and 6 bases from J, with 9 bases between. CDR3 region: CASSVQGTDTQYF. CDR3 nucleotide sequence: TGTGCCAGCAGCGTACAAGGGACCGATACGCAGTATTTT.

The chain carries TRBV7-2 and TRBJ1-6; the match to TRBD1 covers 9 bases. Germline V gene data show CDR1 as SGHTA and CDR2 as FQGNSA. V shed 4 bases and J 10 bases; nucleotides not matched to a gene: 8. The CDR3 has 15 residues. Here the CDR3 reads CASSSLQGARSPLHF. Written as DNA, the CDR3 is TGTGCCAGCAGCTCGTTACAGGGGGCGAGGTCACCCCTCCACTTT.

This clone is categorized as medium-sized. V gene TRBV10-3 combines with J gene TRBJ2-2; 16 bases line up with TRBD2. V shed 7 bases, J shed 5 bases, and the junction held 4 bases outside the gene matches. This CDR3 spans 16 amino acids. The germline gives CDR1 ENHRY, CDR2 SYGVKD. The DNA of the CDR3 is TGTGCCATCAAGGGGACTAGCGGGAGGGGAACCGGGGAGCTGTTTTTT. This gives the protein CAIKGTSGRGTGELFF.

V is TRBV27 and J is TRBJ2-1; 12 positions agree with TRBD2. Germline V lookup: CDR1 MNHEY, CDR2 SMNVEV (reference sequence). The junction had 13 bases not matched to a gene; V was cut back by 5 bases and J by 2 bases. The CDR3 length is 19 residues. The CDR3 sequence is CASSAPTSGRTSAYNEQFF. In DNA form, the CDR3 reads TGTGCCAGCAGTGCCCCCACTAGCGGGAGGACTAGTGCCTACAATGAGCAGTTCTTC.

This chain connects TRBV7-2 to TRBJ1-2; D is ambiguous. The CDR3 is made up of 12 amino acids. V dropped 1 base and J dropped 7 bases, with 7 bases sitting between them. In germline, CDR1 is SGHTA, CDR2 FQGNSA. The CDR3 region is CASSLEGFGYTF. CDR3 in DNA: TGTGCCAGCAGCTTAGAAGGGTTTGGCTACACCTTC.

CDR3 in amino acids: CASSFRGTNEQYF. The DNA for the CDR3 is TGTGCCAGCAGTTTCCGGGGAACGAACGAGCAGTACTTC. V and J are TRBV27 and TRBJ2-7, with D possibly matching TRBD2 (5 bases). The CDR3 contains 13 residues. Germline CDR1 is MNHEY and CDR2 is SMNVEV (reference sequence). V was cut by 3 bases and J by 5 bases, with 11 bases left in between.

This clone was seen a single time. The DNA of the CDR3 is TGTGCCAGCAGCTTGTTGGGGTATCGGCGAACAGATACGCAGTATTTT. It translates to CASSLLGYRRTDTQYF. This rearrangement joins TRBV5-4 to TRBJ2-3; the D is unclear. The germline V gene encodes CDR1 SGHNT and CDR2 YYREEE (reference sequence). The CDR3 contains 16 residues. Trimming took off 1 base at V and 3 bases at J, with 15 bases between the two ends.

CDR3 bases: TGTGCCAGCAGTTACGGGACAGAAATCGACGAGCAGTACTTC. It specifies CASSYGTEIDEQYF. The chain joins TRBV6-5 to TRBJ2-7, with TRBD1 identical over 7 bases. The germline gives CDR1 MNHEY, CDR2 SVGAGI. V gave up 2 bases and J gave up 5 bases; unmatched junction bases: 6. The CDR3 loop spans 14 amino acids.

This clone was detected once. The genes are TRBV2 and TRBJ1-4, with D maybe TRBD1 (5 bases). The CDR3 spans 14 residues. Germline V gene sequence: CDR1 SNHLY, CDR2 FYNNEI. Trimming removed 6 bases from V and 10 bases from J, with 18 bases in between. As DNA, the CDR3 is TGTGCCAGCAGACTCAGTGGGGGGGAGGCAAAACTGTTTTTT. It codes for CASRLSGGEAKLFF.

This rearrangement joins TRBV7-9 to TRBJ2-5; 8 nucleotides agree with TRBD2. The CDR3 is made up of 15 amino acids. V shed 4 bases and J 4 bases; nucleotides not matched to a gene: 8. Germline V gene lookup returns CDR1 SEHNR and CDR2 FQNEAQ (reference sequence). CDR3 protein: CASSSGGVPPETQYF. CDR3 DNA: TGTGCCAGCAGCTCGGGGGGGGTTCCCCCAGAGACCCAGTACTTC.

This sequence joins TRBV19 and TRBJ1-2; no clear D gene. V was trimmed by 5 bases and J by 2 bases, leaving 9 bases between them. Germline V gene sequence: CDR1 LNHDA, CDR2 SQIVND (reference sequence). The CDR3 consists of 13 residues. The CDR3 sequence: CASSGRPNYGYTF. CDR3 nucleotide sequence: TGTGCCAGTAGTGGACGGCCCAACTATGGCTACACCTTC.

V usage is TRBV9 and J usage is TRBJ2-2; D gene ambiguous. Germline CDR1 reads SGDLS; CDR2 reads YYNGEE. V was pared by 0 bases and J by 10 bases, with 10 bases between. The length of the CDR3 is 13 residues. The CDR3 loop reads CASSVGASPELFF. In DNA form, the CDR3 reads TGTGCCAGCAGCGTAGGGGCCTCCCCGGAGCTGTTTTTT.

The chain is built from TRBV23-1 and TRBJ1-2, with D possibly TRBD1 on 6 matching bases. TRBV23-1 is recorded as an ORF, its role being uncertain. V gave up 6 bases and J gave up 1 base, with 21 bases separating them. The CDR3 length is 17 residues. CDR3 residues: CASRSVRTAHYNYGYTF. CDR3 coding DNA: TGCGCCAGCAGAAGCGTGAGGACAGCGCATTATAACTATGGCTACACCTTC.